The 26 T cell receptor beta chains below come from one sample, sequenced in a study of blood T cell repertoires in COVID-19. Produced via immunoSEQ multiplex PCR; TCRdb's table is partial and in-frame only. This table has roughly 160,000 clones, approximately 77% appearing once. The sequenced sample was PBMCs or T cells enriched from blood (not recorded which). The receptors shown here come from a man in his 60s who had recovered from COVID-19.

The CDR3 reads CASSAFSRTDTQYF. The CDR3 coding sequence is TGTGCCAGCAGCGCATTTTCTAGGACAGATACGCAGTATTTT. The chain links TRBV9 to TRBJ2-3; D call uncertain. This CDR3 spans 14 amino acids. The germline V and J ends were trimmed by 3 bases and 3 bases, with 11 bases remaining between them. The germline V gene encodes CDR1 SGDLS and CDR2 YYNGEE.

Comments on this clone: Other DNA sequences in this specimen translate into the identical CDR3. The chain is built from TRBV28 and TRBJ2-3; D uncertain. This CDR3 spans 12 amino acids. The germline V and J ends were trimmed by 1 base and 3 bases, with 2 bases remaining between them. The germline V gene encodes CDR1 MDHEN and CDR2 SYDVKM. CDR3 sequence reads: CASSLSTDTQYF. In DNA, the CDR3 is TGTGCCAGCAGTTTATCGACAGATACGCAGTATTTT. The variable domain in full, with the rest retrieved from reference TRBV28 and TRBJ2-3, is DVKVTQSSRYLVKRTGEKVFLECVQDMDHENMFWYRQDPGLGLRLIYFSYDVKMKEKGDIPEGYSVSREKKERFSLILESASTNQTSMYLCASSLSTDTQYFGPGTRLTVL.

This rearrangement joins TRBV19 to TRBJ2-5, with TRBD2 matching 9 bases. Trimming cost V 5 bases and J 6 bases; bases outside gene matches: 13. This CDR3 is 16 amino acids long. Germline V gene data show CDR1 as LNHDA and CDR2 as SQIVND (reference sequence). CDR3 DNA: TGTGCCAGTAGTCCTATTAGCGGGAGTCTACAAAAGACCCAGTACTTC. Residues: CASSPISGSLQKTQYF.

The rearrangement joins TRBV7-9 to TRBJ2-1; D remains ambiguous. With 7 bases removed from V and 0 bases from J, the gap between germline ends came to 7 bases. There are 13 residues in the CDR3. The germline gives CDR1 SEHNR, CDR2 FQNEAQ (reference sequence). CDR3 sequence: CASTRSSYNEQFF. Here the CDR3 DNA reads TGTGCCAGCACACGGAGCTCCTACAATGAGCAGTTCTTC.

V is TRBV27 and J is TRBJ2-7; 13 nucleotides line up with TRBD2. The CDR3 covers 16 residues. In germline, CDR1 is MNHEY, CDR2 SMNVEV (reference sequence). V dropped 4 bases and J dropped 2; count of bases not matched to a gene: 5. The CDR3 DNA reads TGTGCCAGCAGTTCGGGACTAGCGGGATTAACCTACGAGCAGTACTTC. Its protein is CASSSGLAGLTYEQYF.

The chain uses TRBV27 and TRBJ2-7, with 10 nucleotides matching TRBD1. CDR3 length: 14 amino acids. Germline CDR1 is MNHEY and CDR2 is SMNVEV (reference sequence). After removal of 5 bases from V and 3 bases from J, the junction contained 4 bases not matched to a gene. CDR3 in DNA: TGTGCCAGCAGTAGACAGGGGGCGAGCTACGAGCAGTACTTC. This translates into CASSRQGASYEQYF.

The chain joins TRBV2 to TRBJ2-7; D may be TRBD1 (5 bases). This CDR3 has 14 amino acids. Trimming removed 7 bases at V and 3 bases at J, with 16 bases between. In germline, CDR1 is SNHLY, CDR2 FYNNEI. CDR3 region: CASMQTENFYEQYF. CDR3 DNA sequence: TGTGCCAGCATGCAGACAGAAAATTTCTACGAGCAGTACTTC.

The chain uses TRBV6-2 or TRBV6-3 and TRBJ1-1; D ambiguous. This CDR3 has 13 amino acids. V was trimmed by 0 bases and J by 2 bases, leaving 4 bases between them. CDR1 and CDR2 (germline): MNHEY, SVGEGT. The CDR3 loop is CASSYSRNTEAFF. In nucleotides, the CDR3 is TGTGCCAGCAGTTACTCCAGAAACACTGAAGCTTTCTTT.

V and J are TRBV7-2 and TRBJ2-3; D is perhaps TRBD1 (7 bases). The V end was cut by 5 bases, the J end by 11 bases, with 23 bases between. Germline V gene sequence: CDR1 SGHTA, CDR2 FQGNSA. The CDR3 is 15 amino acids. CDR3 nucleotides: TGTGCCAGCAGCGTAACATCAGGGTCAGGGGGGAAGCAGTATTTT. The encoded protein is CASSVTSGSGGKQYF.

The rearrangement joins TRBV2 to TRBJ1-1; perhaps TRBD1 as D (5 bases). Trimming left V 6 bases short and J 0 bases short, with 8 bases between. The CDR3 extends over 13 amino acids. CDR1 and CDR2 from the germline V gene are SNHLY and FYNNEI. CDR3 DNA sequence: TGTGCCAGCAGATGGACACTGAACACTGAAGCTTTCTTT. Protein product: CASRWTLNTEAFF.

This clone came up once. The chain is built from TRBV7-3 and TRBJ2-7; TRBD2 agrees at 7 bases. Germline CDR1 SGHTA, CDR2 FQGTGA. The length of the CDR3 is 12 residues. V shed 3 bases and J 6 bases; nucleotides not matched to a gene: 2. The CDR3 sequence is CASSFGEGEQYF. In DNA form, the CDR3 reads TGTGCCAGCAGCTTCGGGGAGGGCGAGCAGTACTTC.

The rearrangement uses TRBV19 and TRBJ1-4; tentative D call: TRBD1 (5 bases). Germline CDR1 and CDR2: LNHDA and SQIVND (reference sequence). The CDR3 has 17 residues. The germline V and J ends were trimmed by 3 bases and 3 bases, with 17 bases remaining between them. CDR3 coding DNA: TGTGCCAGTAGTATGGCCCCAGGTGGGGGGGCTAATGAAAAACTGTTTTTT. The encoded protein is CASSMAPGGGANEKLFF.

Written as DNA, the CDR3 is TGTGCCACACGGGGGTCCTACGAGCAGTACTTC. Its translation: CATRGSYEQYF. The V call is TRBV19, the J call TRBJ2-7; D is perhaps TRBD2 (6 bases). With 10 bases removed from V and 1 base from J, the gap between germline ends came to 8 bases. The CDR3 totals 11 residues. Per germline, CDR1 LNHDA and CDR2 SQIVND (reference sequence).

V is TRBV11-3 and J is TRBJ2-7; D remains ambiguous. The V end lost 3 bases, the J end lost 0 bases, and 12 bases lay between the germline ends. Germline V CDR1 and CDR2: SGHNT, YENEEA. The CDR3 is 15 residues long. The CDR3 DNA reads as TGTGCCAGCAGCTTCTCGGTCGCGGACTCCTACGAGCAGTACTTC. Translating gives CASSFSVADSYEQYF.

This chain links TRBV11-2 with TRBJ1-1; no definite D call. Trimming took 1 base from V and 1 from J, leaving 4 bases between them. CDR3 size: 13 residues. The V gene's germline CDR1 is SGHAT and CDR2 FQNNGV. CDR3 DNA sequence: TGTGCCAGCAGCTTAGTCGGGAACACTGAAGCTTTCTTT. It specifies CASSLVGNTEAFF.

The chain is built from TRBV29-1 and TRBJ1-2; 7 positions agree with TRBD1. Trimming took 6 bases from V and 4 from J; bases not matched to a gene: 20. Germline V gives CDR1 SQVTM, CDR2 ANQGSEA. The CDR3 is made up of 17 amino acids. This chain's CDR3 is CSVYPRQGYNRGYGYTF. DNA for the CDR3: TGCAGCGTCTACCCTAGACAGGGATATAATCGGGGCTATGGCTACACCTTC.

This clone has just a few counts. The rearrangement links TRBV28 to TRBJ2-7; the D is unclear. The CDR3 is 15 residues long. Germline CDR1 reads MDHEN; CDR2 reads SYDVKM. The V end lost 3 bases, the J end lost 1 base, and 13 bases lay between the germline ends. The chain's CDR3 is CASSLVSEPSYEQYF. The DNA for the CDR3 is TGTGCCAGCAGTTTGGTGTCAGAACCATCCTACGAGCAGTACTTC. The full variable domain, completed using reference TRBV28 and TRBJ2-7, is DVKVTQSSRYLVKRTGEKVFLECVQDMDHENMFWYRQDPGLGLRLIYFSYDVKMKEKGDIPEGYSVSREKKERFSLILESASTNQTSMYLCASSLVSEPSYEQYFGPGTRLTVT.

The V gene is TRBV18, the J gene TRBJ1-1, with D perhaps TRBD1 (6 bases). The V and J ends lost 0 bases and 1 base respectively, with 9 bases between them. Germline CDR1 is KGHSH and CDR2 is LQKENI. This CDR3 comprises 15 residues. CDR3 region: CASSPPDRTNTEAFF. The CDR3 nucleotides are TGTGCCAGCTCACCACCTGACAGGACGAACACTGAAGCTTTCTTT.

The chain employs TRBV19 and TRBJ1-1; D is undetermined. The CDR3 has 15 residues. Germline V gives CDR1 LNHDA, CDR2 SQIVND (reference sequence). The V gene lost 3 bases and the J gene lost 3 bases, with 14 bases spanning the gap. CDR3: CASSIRRRGDTEAFF. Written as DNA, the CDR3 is TGTGCCAGTAGTATCCGGAGACGGGGAGACACTGAAGCTTTCTTT.

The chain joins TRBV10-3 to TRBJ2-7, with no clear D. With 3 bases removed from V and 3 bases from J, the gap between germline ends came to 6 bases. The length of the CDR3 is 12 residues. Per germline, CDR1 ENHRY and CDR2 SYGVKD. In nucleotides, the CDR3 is TGTGCCATCAGTGAAACAGACTACGAGCAGTACTTC. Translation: CAISETDYEQYF.

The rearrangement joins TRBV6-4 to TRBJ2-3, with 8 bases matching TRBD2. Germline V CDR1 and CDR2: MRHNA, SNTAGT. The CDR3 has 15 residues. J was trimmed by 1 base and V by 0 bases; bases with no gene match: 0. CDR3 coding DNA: TGTGCCAGCAGTGACTCTAGCGGGGGCACAGATACGCAGTATTTT. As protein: CASSDSSGGTDTQYF.

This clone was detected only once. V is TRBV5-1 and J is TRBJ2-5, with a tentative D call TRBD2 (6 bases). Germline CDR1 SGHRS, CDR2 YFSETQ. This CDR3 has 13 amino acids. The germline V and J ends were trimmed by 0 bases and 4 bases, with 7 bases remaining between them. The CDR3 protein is CASSLAGRETQYF. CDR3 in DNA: TGCGCCAGCAGCTTGGCCGGGAGAGAGACCCAGTACTTC.

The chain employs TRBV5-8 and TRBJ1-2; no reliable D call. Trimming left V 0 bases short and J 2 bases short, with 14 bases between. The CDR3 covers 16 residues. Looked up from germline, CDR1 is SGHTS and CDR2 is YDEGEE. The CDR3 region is CASSLVSNRPNYGYTF. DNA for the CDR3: TGTGCCAGCAGCTTGGTATCTAACAGACCGAACTATGGCTACACCTTC. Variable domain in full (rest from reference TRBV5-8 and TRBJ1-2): EAGVTQSPTHLIKTRGQQATLRCSPISGHTSVYWYQQALGLGLQFLLWYDEGEERNRGNFPPRFSGRQFPNYSSELNVNALELEDSALYLCASSLVSNRPNYGYTFGSGTRLTVV.

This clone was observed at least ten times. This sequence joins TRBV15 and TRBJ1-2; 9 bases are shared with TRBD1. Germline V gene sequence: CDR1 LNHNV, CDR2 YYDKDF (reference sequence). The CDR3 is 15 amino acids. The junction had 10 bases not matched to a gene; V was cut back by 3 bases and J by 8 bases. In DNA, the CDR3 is TGTGCCACCAGCAGTGATGACTGGACAGGGGACGGCTACACCTTC. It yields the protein CATSSDDWTGDGYTF. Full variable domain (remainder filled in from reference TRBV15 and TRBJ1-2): DAMVIQNPRYQVTQFGKPVTLSCSQTLNHNVMYWYQQKSSQAPKLLFHYYDKDFNNEADTPDNFQSRRPNTSFCFLDIRSPGLGDTAMYLCATSSDDWTGDGYTFGSGTRLTVV.

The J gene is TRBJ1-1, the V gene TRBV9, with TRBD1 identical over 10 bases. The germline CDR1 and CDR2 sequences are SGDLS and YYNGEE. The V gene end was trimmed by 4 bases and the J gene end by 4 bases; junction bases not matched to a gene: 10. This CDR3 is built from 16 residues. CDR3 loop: CASSFRDRGSGTEAFF. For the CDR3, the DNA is TGTGCCAGCAGCTTCCGGGACAGGGGTTCAGGCACTGAAGCTTTCTTT. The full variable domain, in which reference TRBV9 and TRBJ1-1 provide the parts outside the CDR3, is DSGVTQTPKHLITATGQRVTLRCSPRSGDLSVYWYQQSLDQGLQFLIQYYNGEERAKGNILERFSAQQFPDLHSELNLSSLELGDSALYFCASSFRDRGSGTEAFFGQGTRLTVV.

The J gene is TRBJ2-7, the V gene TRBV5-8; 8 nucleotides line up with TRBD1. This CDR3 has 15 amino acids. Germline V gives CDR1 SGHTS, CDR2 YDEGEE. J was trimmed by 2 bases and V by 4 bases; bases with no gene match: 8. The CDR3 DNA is TGTGCCAGCAGCCAAATCGGGACAGGTACCTACGAGCAGTACTTC. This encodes CASSQIGTGTYEQYF. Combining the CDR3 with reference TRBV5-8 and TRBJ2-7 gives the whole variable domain EAGVTQSPTHLIKTRGQQATLRCSPISGHTSVYWYQQALGLGLQFLLWYDEGEERNRGNFPPRFSGRQFPNYSSELNVNALELEDSALYLCASSQIGTGTYEQYFGPGTRLTVT.